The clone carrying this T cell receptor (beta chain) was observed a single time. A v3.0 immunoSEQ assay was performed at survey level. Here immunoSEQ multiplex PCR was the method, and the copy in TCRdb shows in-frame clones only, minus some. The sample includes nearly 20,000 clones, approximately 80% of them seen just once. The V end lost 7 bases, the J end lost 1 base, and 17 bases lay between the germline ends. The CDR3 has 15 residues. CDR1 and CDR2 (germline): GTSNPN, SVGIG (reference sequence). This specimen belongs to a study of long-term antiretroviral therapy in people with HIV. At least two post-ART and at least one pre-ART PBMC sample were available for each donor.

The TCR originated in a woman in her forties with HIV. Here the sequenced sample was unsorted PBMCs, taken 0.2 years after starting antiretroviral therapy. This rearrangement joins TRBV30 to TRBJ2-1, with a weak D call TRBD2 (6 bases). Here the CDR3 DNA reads TGTGCCTCGTCGCGGGGCGTGACTTCCTACAATGAGCAGTTCTTC. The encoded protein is CASSRGVTSYNEQFF.